A single TCR beta chain is shown here with its context. No antigen is known for it. This specimen belongs to a study of shared clonotypes between healthy human individuals. The wider study: A couple of women and three men aged 18 to 49 served as donors. Three plates were used per donor for CD4 naive, three for CD4 memory, two for CD8 naive and one for CD8 memory. Findings and caveats of the study: A handful of donors held approximately 4.6% of naive CD4 clonotypes in common.

In the study's own analysis: Filtering differed because ImmunoSEQ produced junction-only sequences that carried no quality scores. Clones were sequenced by immunoSEQ multiplex PCR, and TCRdb holds only the in-frame ones, with some missing. The DNA was the basis for D and trimming; V, J and clone size are from that table. The sample yields over 2 million clones, 85% to 95% seen once. Source material: naive CD4+ T cells from PBMCs. Subset indicated: CD45RA+ positively selected. The source is a man between 18 and 29 years old in good health. Some clones in this sample may be carry-over from other donors' samples.

Written as DNA, the CDR3 is TGCAGCGTTGAAGAGGGCGGGGCCAACGTCCTGACTTTC. Translated: CSVEEGGANVLTF. The chain has TRBV29-1 and TRBJ2-6; no reliable D call. V was cut by 0 bases and J by 4 bases, with 4 bases left in between. The CDR3 runs 13 residues. Per the germline V gene, CDR1 is SQVTM and CDR2 is ANQGSEA.